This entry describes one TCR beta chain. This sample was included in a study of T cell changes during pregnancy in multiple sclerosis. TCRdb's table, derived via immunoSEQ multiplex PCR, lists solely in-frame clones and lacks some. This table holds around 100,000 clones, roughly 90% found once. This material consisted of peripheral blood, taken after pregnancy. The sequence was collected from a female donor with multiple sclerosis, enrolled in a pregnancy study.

CDR3 loop: CASSMSTNEQYF. The DNA for the CDR3 is TGTGCCAGCAGCATGTCTACTAATGAGCAGTACTTC. V gene TRBV11-3 combines with J gene TRBJ2-7; D ambiguous. This CDR3 contains 12 residues. V was cut by 5 bases and J by 7 bases, with 12 bases left in between. Germline-derived CDR1 and CDR2 are SGHNT and YENEEA.